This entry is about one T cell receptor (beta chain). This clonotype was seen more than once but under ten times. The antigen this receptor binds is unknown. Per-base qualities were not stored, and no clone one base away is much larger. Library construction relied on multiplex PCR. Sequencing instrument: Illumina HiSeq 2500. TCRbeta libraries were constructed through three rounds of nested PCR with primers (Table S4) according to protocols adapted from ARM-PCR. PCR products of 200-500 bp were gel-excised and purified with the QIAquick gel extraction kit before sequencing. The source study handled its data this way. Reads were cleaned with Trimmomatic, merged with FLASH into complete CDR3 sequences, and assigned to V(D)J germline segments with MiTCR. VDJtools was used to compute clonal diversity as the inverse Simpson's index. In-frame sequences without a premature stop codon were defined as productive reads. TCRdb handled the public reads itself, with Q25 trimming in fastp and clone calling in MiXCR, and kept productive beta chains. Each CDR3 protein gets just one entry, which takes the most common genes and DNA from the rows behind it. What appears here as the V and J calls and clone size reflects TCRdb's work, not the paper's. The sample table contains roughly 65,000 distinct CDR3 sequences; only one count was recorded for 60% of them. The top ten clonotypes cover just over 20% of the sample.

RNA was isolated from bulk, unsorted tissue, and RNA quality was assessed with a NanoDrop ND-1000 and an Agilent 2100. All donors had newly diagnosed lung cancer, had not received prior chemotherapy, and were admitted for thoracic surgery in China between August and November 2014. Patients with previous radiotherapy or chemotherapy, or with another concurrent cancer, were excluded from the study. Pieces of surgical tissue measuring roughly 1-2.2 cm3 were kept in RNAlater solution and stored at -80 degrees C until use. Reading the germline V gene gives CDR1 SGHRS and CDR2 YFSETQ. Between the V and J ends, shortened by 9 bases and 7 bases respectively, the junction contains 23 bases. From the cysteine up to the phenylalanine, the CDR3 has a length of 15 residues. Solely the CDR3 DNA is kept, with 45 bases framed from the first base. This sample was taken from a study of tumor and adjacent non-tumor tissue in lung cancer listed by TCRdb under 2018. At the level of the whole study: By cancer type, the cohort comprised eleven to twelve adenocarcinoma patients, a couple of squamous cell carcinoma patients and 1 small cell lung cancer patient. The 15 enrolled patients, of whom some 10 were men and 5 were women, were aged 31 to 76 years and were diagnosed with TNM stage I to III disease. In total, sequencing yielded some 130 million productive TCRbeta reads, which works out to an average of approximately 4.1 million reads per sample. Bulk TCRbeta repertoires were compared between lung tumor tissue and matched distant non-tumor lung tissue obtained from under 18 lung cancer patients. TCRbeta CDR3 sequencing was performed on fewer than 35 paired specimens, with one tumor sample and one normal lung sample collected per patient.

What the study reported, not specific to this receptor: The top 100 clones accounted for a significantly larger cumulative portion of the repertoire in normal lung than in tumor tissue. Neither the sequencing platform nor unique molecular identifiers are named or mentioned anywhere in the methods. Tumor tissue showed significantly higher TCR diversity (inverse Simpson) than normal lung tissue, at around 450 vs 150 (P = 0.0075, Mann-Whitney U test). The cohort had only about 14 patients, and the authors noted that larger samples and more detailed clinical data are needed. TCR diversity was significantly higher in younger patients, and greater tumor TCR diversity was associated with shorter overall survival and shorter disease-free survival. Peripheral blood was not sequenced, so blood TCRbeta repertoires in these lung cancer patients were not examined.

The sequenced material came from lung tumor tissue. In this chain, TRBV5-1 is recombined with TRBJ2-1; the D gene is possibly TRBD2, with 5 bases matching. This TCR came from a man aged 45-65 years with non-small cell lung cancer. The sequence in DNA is TGCGCCAACTCCGGAGCGGCCCTCTCTGGAAATGAGCAGTTCTTC. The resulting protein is CANSGAALSGNEQFF.